This T cell receptor beta chain is drawn from a study of OX40 agonist ivuxolimab in advanced cancers. Study-wide context: The patients got ivuxolimab, which is an agonistic anti-OX40 (CD134) antibody.

TCRdb keeps only in-frame clones here, not all; method: immunoSEQ multiplex PCR. Here the sample spans roughly 87,000 clones, roughly 90% being singletons. In germline, CDR1 is MNHEY, CDR2 SMNVEV (reference sequence). V lost 6 bases and J 11 bases, leaving 25 bases between the germline ends. The length of the CDR3 is 16 residues. The sequences come from CD4+ or CD8+ T cells sorted from blood, collected in a trial of the OX40 agonist ivuxolimab. The source is an adult with an advanced solid tumor such as melanoma, head and neck, liver or kidney cancer. The chain links TRBV27 to TRBJ2-2; D is unresolved. CDR3 region: CASRGWAATPPIELFF. For the CDR3, the DNA is TGTGCCAGCAGAGGGTGGGCGGCTACCCCTCCGATAGAGCTGTTTTTT.